A selection of T cell receptor beta chains follows, all from one sample in a study of early T cells in non-severe SARS-CoV-2 infection. TCRdb ran MiXCR on the 5' RACE reads and lists one entry per CDR3 protein. This table has tens of thousands of distinct CDR3 sequences, roughly 8.7% appearing once. The material sequenced was whole blood. Receptors originate from an adult who was a healthcare worker with PCR-confirmed SARS-CoV-2 infection or an uninfected control (not recorded which). CDR3s include the opening cysteine and the closing phenylalanine or tryptophan. A D gene is named only where the DNA matches it firmly. Clone sizes are given selectively: once, few, many, or a class where the clone is expanded.

>.|.|TRBV7-6|TRBJ2-2
TGTGCCAGCAGCTTAGCAGGGCCCGACACCGGGGAGCTGTTTTTT
CASSLAGPDTGELFF
>many|TRBD1|TRBV6-2/TRBV6-3|TRBJ2-7
TGTGCCAGCAGTTACCCCCGGGACAGGGGCCACGAGCAGTACTTC
CASSYPRDRGHEQYF
>.|.|TRBV27|TRBJ2-7
TGTGCCAGCAGTTCCTCGGAACAGGGCTATCGCGAGCAGTACTTC
CASSSSEQGYREQYF
>.|.|TRBV20-1|TRBJ2-1
TGCAGTGCTCTACAGGGAACCTCCTACAATGAGCAGTTCTTC
CSALQGTSYNEQFF
>.|TRBD2|TRBV6-5|TRBJ2-1
TGTGCCAGCAGTTACCCGAGTTCAGGCCTAGCGGGAGGATTTCAGCAGTTCTTC
CASSYPSSGLAGGFQQFF
>few|.|TRBV3-1|TRBJ2-2
TGTGCCAGCAGCCCCGAGGGGGGGGAGCTGTTTTTT
CASSPEGGELFF
>few|TRBD2|TRBV11-3|TRBJ2-1
TGTGCCAGCAGCTTAGGTCTAGCGGGGGCTAGGCAGTTCTTC
CASSLGLAGARQFF
>few|.|TRBV11-1|TRBJ1-6
TGTGCCAGCAGCTTCCGGGCAGATAATAATTCACCCCTCCACTTT
CASSFRADNNSPLHF
>.|.|TRBV14|TRBJ1-4
TGTGCCAGCAGCCATCTGAGGAATGAAAAACTGTTTTTT
CASSHLRNEKLFF
>many|.|TRBV2|TRBJ1-1
TGTGCCGGTGTATCTCGCGGGAACACTGAAGTTTTCTTT
CAGVSRGNTEVFF
>few|.|TRBV9|TRBJ1-4
TGTGCCAGCAGCGTAGGAGGGGGTATGGGTGAAAAACTGTTTTTT
CASSVGGGMGEKLFF
>few|TRBD1|TRBV27|TRBJ1-2
TGTGCCAGCAGTTTGACAGGGATCCTTAACTATGGCTACACCTTC
CASSLTGILNYGYTF
>many|TRBD1|TRBV18|TRBJ1-6
TGTGCCAGCTCACCTAGTCAGGGGGATTCACCCCTCCACTTT
CASSPSQGDSPLHF
>.|.|TRBV21-1|TRBJ2-1
TGTGCCAGCAGGAAAGTATGTGAGCAGTTCTTC
CASRKVCEQFF
>.|TRBD1|TRBV30|TRBJ1-2
TGTGCCTGGAGCGCTATTGGGACAGGGATTAACTATGGCTACACCTTC
CAWSAIGTGINYGYTF
>.|.|TRBV5-1|TRBJ2-1
TGCGCCAGCAGTAAGCTAGGAGATTACAATGAGCAGTTCTTC
CASSKLGDYNEQFF
>few|.|TRBV5-8|TRBJ2-1
TGTGCCAGCAGCCGGGGGGAGACAGGGAGCACCCAGCAGTTCTTC
CASSRGETGSTQQFF
>many|TRBD1|TRBV20-1|TRBJ2-6
TGCAGTGCCCACAAGACAGGGGCTGGGGCCAACGTCCTGACTTTC
CSAHKTGAGANVLTF
>.|TRBD2|TRBV10-3|TRBJ2-1
TGTGCCATCAGTGAGTCTCCGGGACTAGCGATTTCCTCCTACAATGAGCAGTTCTTC
CAISESPGLAISSYNEQFF
>.|.|TRBV20-1|TRBJ2-3
TGCAGTGCTGAGGGGACAGATACGCAGTATTTT
CSAEGTDTQYF
>many|.|TRBV15|TRBJ2-7
TGTGCCACCAGCAGAGACCCAGGGGCCTACGAGCAGTACTTC
CATSRDPGAYEQYF
>many|TRBD2|TRBV7-6|TRBJ2-1
TGTGCCAGCAGCCCGGGGACTAGCGGGAGCCCCAACAATGAGCAGTTCTTC
CASSPGTSGSPNNEQFF
>many|TRBD1|TRBV29-1|TRBJ2-7
TGCAGCGTTGAAGGGGACAGCTACGAGCAGTACTTC
CSVEGDSYEQYF
>.|TRBD2|TRBV20-1|TRBJ2-5
TGCAGTGCTAGAAGCGGGAGAGGAGAGACCCAGTACTTC
CSARSGRGETQYF
>many|.|TRBV7-9|TRBJ1-5
TGTGCCAGCAGTTTCAAAGTTAGCAATCAGCCCCAGCATTTT
CASSFKVSNQPQHF
>many|.|TRBV6-6|TRBJ2-1
TGTGCCAGCAGGAGGGAGCTCGTGGCGGGATACGACTACAATGAGCAGTTCTTC
CASRRELVAGYDYNEQFF
>.|.|TRBV5-1|TRBJ1-2
TGCGCCAGCAGCTATGATTCTGACTATGGCTACACCTTC
CASSYDSDYGYTF
>.|.|TRBV20-1|TRBJ2-1
TGCAGTGCCCATTGGGCGGGATACAATGAGCAGTTCTTC
CSAHWAGYNEQFF
>few|TRBD1|TRBV4-2|TRBJ2-7
TGTGCCAGCAGCCAAGGGCTGACAGGGGGGGTTTCCTACGAGCAGTACTTC
CASSQGLTGGVSYEQYF
>many|.|TRBV11-2|TRBJ1-4
TGTGCCAGCAGCGTACAGGGCTATGAGGATGAAAAACTGTTTTTT
CASSVQGYEDEKLFF
>many|TRBD2|TRBV7-2|TRBJ2-3
TGTGCCAGCAGCTTAGCACTAGCGGGGGCCCGGGGTACGCAGTATTTT
CASSLALAGARGTQYF
>.|TRBD1|TRBV4-1|TRBJ2-7
TGCGCCAGCAGCCCCAACCGACAGGGGTGCTCCTACGAGCAGTACTTC
CASSPNRQGCSYEQYF
>.|.|TRBV10-2|TRBJ2-7
TGCGCCAGCAGTGCCTCGTTGCGCTACGAGCAGTACTTC
CASSASLRYEQYF
>once|.|TRBV10-3|TRBJ2-1
TGTGCCATCAGTGAGTCGGGGGCGACGAGCTCCTACAATGAGCAGTTCTTC
CAISESGATSSYNEQFF
>few|.|TRBV5-8|TRBJ2-1
TGTGCCAGCAGCTTCGGAGCGGGCAAACAGTTCTTC
CASSFGAGKQFF
>many|TRBD2|TRBV20-1|TRBJ2-7
TGCAGTGCTAGAGCCAGCGGGGGGACCTACGAGCAGTACTTC
CSARASGGTYEQYF
>many|TRBD2|TRBV11-2|TRBJ2-1
TGTGCCAGCAGCCAGGGGACTAGCGGGATCAATGAGCAGTTCTTC
CASSQGTSGINEQFF
>.|TRBD2|TRBV7-9|TRBJ2-3
TGTGCCAGCAGCCAGACCGGGGGGAGAGATACGCAGTATTTT
CASSQTGGRDTQYF
>.|.|TRBV11-2|TRBJ1-1
TGTGCCAGCAGCCTCTTTGACGGGAACACTGAAGCTTTCTTT
CASSLFDGNTEAFF
>few|TRBD1|TRBV29-1|TRBJ1-4
TGCAGCGCTTTACAGGGGGCGCGAGAAAAACTGTTTTTT
CSALQGAREKLFF
>.|.|TRBV7-9|TRBJ2-3
TGTGCCAGCAGCTTCTCCCGGGACGGACCCACAGATACGCAGTATTTT
CASSFSRDGPTDTQYF
>many|TRBD2|TRBV15|TRBJ2-5
TGTGCCACCGGGCTAGCGGGAGATGAGACCCAGTACTTC
CATGLAGDETQYF
>few|TRBD1|TRBV10-3|TRBJ1-4
TGTGCCATCAGAGAGGGACAGACACCAACTAATGAAAAACTGTTTTTT
CAIREGQTPTNEKLFF
>few|TRBD2|TRBV7-3|TRBJ2-3
TGTGCCAGCAGCTCCCTAGGGACTAGCGGGGGCCTCACGAATACGCAGTATTTT
CASSSLGTSGGLTNTQYF
>.|.|TRBV29-1|TRBJ2-5
TGCAGCGTTGAAGGAACTCACCGGGAGACCAAGACCCAGTACTTC
CSVEGTHRETKTQYF
>.|TRBD2|TRBV5-5|TRBJ2-2
TGTGCCAGCAGCTCCTGGGGACTAGCGATTACCGGGGAGCTGTTTTTT
CASSSWGLAITGELFF
>many|.|TRBV9|TRBJ2-7
TGTGCCAGCAGCTACAGATCTTCCGGAGATTACGAGCAGTACTTC
CASSYRSSGDYEQYF
>many|.|TRBV12-3/TRBV12-4|TRBJ2-6
TGTGCCAGCAGTCCGATGTCTGGGGCCAACGTCCTGACTTTC
CASSPMSGANVLTF
>many|TRBD1|TRBV29-1|TRBJ1-2
TGCAGCGACGGGACAGGGTTCAATGGCTACACCTTC
CSDGTGFNGYTF
>many|.|TRBV6-6|TRBJ1-4
TGTGCCAGCCGAACCGGGGCGATAGTGGAAAAACTGTTTTTT
CASRTGAIVEKLFF
>many|.|TRBV19|TRBJ2-3
TGTGCCAGTAGTATAGATCGTTGGAGGGCCAGCACAGATACGCAGTATTTT
CASSIDRWRASTDTQYF
>few|.|TRBV12-3/TRBV12-4|TRBJ2-7
TGTGCCAGCAGCTTGTCGGGGGTAGGGAACTACGAGCAGTACTTC
CASSLSGVGNYEQYF
>few|.|TRBV20-1|TRBJ1-5
TGCAGTGCTCACCTAGCGAGGCCGGGGAGCAATCAGCCCCAGCATTTT
CSAHLARPGSNQPQHF
>few|.|TRBV28|TRBJ1-2
TGTGCCAGCAGTTCGGACACCTCCTATGGCTACACCTTC
CASSSDTSYGYTF
>many|.|TRBV7-9|TRBJ2-3
TGTGCCAGCAGTTTCAAGGTCGATACGCAGTATTTT
CASSFKVDTQYF
>many|TRBD1|TRBV27|TRBJ1-5
TGTGCCAGCAGCTTCTCAGGGGGCCTGGGACAGCCCCAGCATTTT
CASSFSGGLGQPQHF
>many|TRBD1|TRBV28|TRBJ2-7
TGTGCCAGCAGTTTCGACAGGGTATACAACGAGCAGTACTTC
CASSFDRVYNEQYF
>many|TRBD2|TRBV6-1|TRBJ2-1
TGTGCCAGCAGTTATGAAGCGGGAGGCCACTCCTACAATGAGCAGTTCTTC
CASSYEAGGHSYNEQFF
>few|TRBD2|TRBV6-1|TRBJ2-3
TGTGCCAGCACCGAGACTAGCGGGGCCACAGATACGCAGTATTTT
CASTETSGATDTQYF
>few|.|TRBV20-1|TRBJ2-4
TGCAGTGCTAGCGTTGGGCTAGCCAAAAACATTCAGTACTTC
CSASVGLAKNIQYF